Presented here are 16 T cell receptor beta chains from one specimen sequenced in a study of T cells in Graves' hyperthyroidism and ophthalmopathy. Amplification of TCR beta CDR3 regions was performed using RNA transcripts as template. Carried out on the TCR CDR3, a first-round RT-PCR used the HTBI primer set. A single record per CDR3 protein comes from TCRdb applying MiXCR to the multiplex PCR reads. There are roughly 290,000 distinct CDR3 sequences in the sample; less than 15% occur only once, and roughly 8% lies in the top ten. The sample taken for sequencing was blood. All receptors come from a woman aged 25 to 45 with Graves' hyperthyroidism that later progressed to Graves' ophthalmopathy.

This clonotype was detected only a few times. The chain couples TRBV4-1 to TRBJ1-1; D uncertain. Germline V lookup: CDR1 MGHRA, CDR2 YSYEKL. The CDR3 sequence is 14 residues long. Trimming cost V 2 bases and J 1 base, with 8 bases left between them. For the CDR3, the DNA is TGCGCCAGCAGCCAAATTGAGGGGAACACTGAAGCTTTCTTT. Its protein product is CASSQIEGNTEAFF.

This clonotype was counted at least ten times. The chain joins TRBV11-2 to TRBJ2-3; D possibly corresponds to TRBD2 (6 bases). CDR1 and CDR2 (germline): SGHAT, FQNNGV. The length of the CDR3 is 18 residues. V lost 0 bases and J 11 bases, leaving 27 bases between the germline ends. The CDR3 DNA reads as TGTGCCAGCAGCTTAGATAATCTTTCGGGGACTGGAGGCGATGGGCAGTATTTT. Protein: CASSLDNLSGTGGDGQYF.

This clonotype was picked up many times. V and J are TRBV2 and TRBJ2-7; D is possibly TRBD2 (5 bases). Trimming removed 4 bases at V and 9 bases at J, with 16 bases between. This CDR3 has 13 residues. Germline V gene lookup returns CDR1 SNHLY and CDR2 FYNNEI. The CDR3 region has the DNA TGTGCCAGCAGTGGGGCTGAGGGAATTTGGCAGTACTTC. This codes for CASSGAEGIWQYF. Drawing the rest from reference TRBV2 and TRBJ2-7, the complete variable domain is EPEVTQTPSHQVTQMGQEVILRCVPISNHLYFYWYRQILGQKVEFLVSFYNNEISEKSEIFDDQFSVERPDGSNFTLKIRSTKLEDSAMYFCASSGAEGIWQYFGPGTRLTVT.

Ten or more counts support this clonotype. The chain has TRBV20-1 and TRBJ2-7, with 10 bases that match TRBD2. V shed 3 bases, J shed 4 bases, and the junction held 12 bases outside the gene matches. This CDR3 is built from 16 residues. Germline values: CDR1 DFQATT, CDR2 SNEGSKA (reference sequence). Written as DNA, the CDR3 is TGCAGTGCTAGCCCCCACCTAGCGGGAGCTCGGTACGAGCAGTACTTC. It yields the protein CSASPHLAGARYEQYF.

This clonotype appeared many times. This chain connects TRBV3-1 to TRBJ2-1; 16 bases are shared with TRBD2. The CDR3 contains 13 residues. Germline loops: CDR1 LGHDT, CDR2 YNNKEL (reference sequence). V shed 5 bases, J shed 14 bases, and the junction held 3 bases outside the gene matches. The CDR3, as DNA: TGTGCCAGCAGCGACGGGACTAGCGGGAGGGAGTTCTTC. Encoded protein: CASSDGTSGREFF.

This clonotype was detected only a few times. The chain recombines TRBV7-3 with TRBJ2-2; TRBD1 agrees at 10 bases. V lost 0 bases to trimming and J lost 3 bases; unmatched junction nucleotides: 1. CDR1 and CDR2 (germline): SGHTA, FQGTGA. The CDR3 spans 16 residues. The chain's CDR3 is CASSLTGQGHTGELFF. CDR3 coding DNA: TGTGCCAGCAGCTTAACGGGACAGGGGCACACCGGGGAGCTGTTTTTT.

The gene calls are TRBV12-3 or TRBV12-4 and TRBJ1-6, with D tentatively TRBD1 (6 bases). Trimming shortened V by 7 bases and J by 4 bases, and 11 bases separated the two germline ends. The CDR3 loop spans 14 amino acids. In DNA, the CDR3 is TGTGCCAGCATCGAGGACAGTTATAATTCACCCCTCCACTTT. Amino acids: CASIEDSYNSPLHF.

In its sample, this clonotype was seen a few times. V and J are TRBV5-8 and TRBJ2-5; maybe TRBD2 (6 bases). The CDR3 consists of 17 residues. Per germline, CDR1 SGHTS and CDR2 YDEGEE. Trimming stripped 6 bases from V and 2 bases from J, with 23 bases between. The CDR3, as DNA: TGTGCCAGCACCCCCCCCCCCCCTTCTGCGGGGCAAGAGACCCAGTACTTC. Translated, it gives CASTPPPPSAGQETQYF.

The genes are TRBV4-2 and TRBJ1-5, with 8 bases fitting TRBD1. Trimming at V came to 5 bases and at J to 0 bases, leaving 9 bases not matched to a gene. CDR1 LGHNA and CDR2 YNFKEQ come from the germline V gene. The CDR3 runs 17 residues. The CDR3 sequence: CASSFAQGARSNQPQHF. CDR3 sequence (DNA): TGTGCCAGCAGCTTTGCGCAGGGGGCGCGTAGCAATCAGCCCCAGCATTTT.

This chain joins TRBV6-2 or TRBV6-3 and TRBJ2-7; D is perhaps TRBD1 (6 bases). The germline CDR1 and CDR2 sequences are MNHEY and SVGEGT. This CDR3 contains 15 residues. Trimming took off 2 bases at V and 2 bases at J, with 13 bases between the two ends. In nucleotides, the CDR3 is TGTGCCAGCAGTTACCACCCCGGACAGACCTACGAGCAGTACTTC. Protein product: CASSYHPGQTYEQYF.

This clonotype was detected ten times or more. The chain combines TRBV28 with TRBJ2-1; TRBD2 matches 10 bases. This CDR3 region has 16 residues. Germline CDR1 and CDR2: MDHEN and SYDVKM. J lost 7 bases, V lost 7 bases, and 13 bases had no gene match. This CDR3 reads CASNPRLAGVANEQFF. The CDR3 DNA reads TGTGCCAGCAACCCCCGGCTAGCGGGAGTCGCAAATGAGCAGTTCTTC.

This clonotype occurred many times. Written as DNA, the CDR3 is TGTGCCAGCAGCCAAGTCTCCGGGACTAGCGGCACAGATACGCAGTATTTT. Translation gives CASSQVSGTSGTDTQYF. The chain links TRBV3-1 to TRBJ2-3; TRBD2 matches at 10 bases. Looked up from germline, CDR1 is LGHDT and CDR2 is YNNKEL (reference sequence). The CDR3 sequence is 17 residues long. V shed 1 base, J shed 1 base, and the junction held 5 bases outside the gene matches.

This clonotype occurred many times. V gene TRBV4-3 combines with J gene TRBJ2-1, with D maybe TRBD1 (5 bases). The CDR3 is 15 residues long. Germline CDR1 is LGHNA and CDR2 is YSLEER. V lost 4 bases, J lost 5 bases, and 15 bases lay in between. CDR3 region: CASSPGQGHDNEQFF. The CDR3 bases are TGCGCCAGCAGCCCCGGTCAGGGCCACGACAATGAGCAGTTCTTC.

This clonotype was seen repeatedly, ten times or more. This chain links TRBV14 with TRBJ2-7, with 9 bases that match TRBD2. The CDR3 has 17 residues. Trimming removed 1 base from V and 2 bases from J; junction bases left unmatched: 9. Germline CDR1 SGHDN, CDR2 FVKESK. This CDR3 reads CASSQGLLAGFPYEQYF. The CDR3 region has the DNA TGTGCCAGCAGCCAAGGTCTCCTAGCGGGATTTCCCTACGAGCAGTACTTC. Full variable domain (outside the CDR3, taken from reference TRBV14 and TRBJ2-7): EAGVTQFPSHSVIEKGQTVTLRCDPISGHDNLYWYRRVMGKEIKFLLHFVKESKQDESGMPNNRFLAERTGGTYSTLKVQPAELEDSGVYFCASSQGLLAGFPYEQYFGPGTRLTVT.

This clonotype occurred many times. The chain employs TRBV29-1 and TRBJ2-5; 15 bases align to TRBD2. The CDR3 totals 18 residues. The junction had 15 bases not matched to a gene; V was cut back by 7 bases and J by 3 bases. Germline CDR1 SQVTM, CDR2 ANQGSEA. The CDR3 sequence: CSAGPGLAGGFSKETQYF. DNA for the CDR3: TGCAGCGCAGGCCCGGGACTAGCGGGAGGATTTAGTAAAGAGACCCAGTACTTC.

The chain is built from TRBV7-2 and TRBJ1-5, with D possibly being TRBD1 (5 bases). V was trimmed by 6 bases and J by 4 bases, leaving 13 bases between them. The CDR3 is made up of 14 amino acids. The germline CDR1 and CDR2 sequences are SGHTA and FQGNSA. The CDR3 loop is CASRAGTANQPQHF. DNA of the CDR3: TGTGCCAGCAGGGCGGGGACGGCAAATCAGCCCCAGCATTTT.